Listed here are 7 T cell receptor beta chains from one sample, sequenced in a study of a mutant IDH1 vaccine in newly diagnosed glioma. Assay: immunoSEQ multiplex PCR; the TCRdb copy retains only in-frame clones and omits some. The table shows some 63,000 clones, with roughly 74% occurring only once. Time point meaning: week 35, safety follow-up. Vaccine doses each comprised 300 ug of mutant IDH1 20-mer peptide, with topical imiquimod. Their specific antigens are unknown. Here the sequenced sample was PBMCs, taken from a glioma patient whose treatment included an IDH1 peptide vaccine. These receptors originate from a man aged 45-60 years with glioma.

V gene TRBV20-1 combines with J gene TRBJ2-7, with D unclear. V lost 0 bases to trimming and J lost 3 bases, with 3 bases between them. This CDR3 has 11 residues. CDR1 is DFQATT, CDR2 SNEGSKA, per germline (reference sequence). Here the CDR3 DNA reads TGCAGTGCTAGAGAAAACTACGAGCAGTACTTC. Translation: CSARENYEQYF.

J is TRBJ2-1 and V is TRBV5-4; D may be TRBD1 or TRBD2 (5 bases each). Germline CDR1 is SGHNT and CDR2 is YYREEE (reference sequence). V gave up 1 base and J gave up 3 bases, with 11 bases separating them. The CDR3 is 15 residues long. The CDR3 DNA sequence: TGTGCCAGCAGCTTGTCGGGACGCATCTACAATGAGCAGTTCTTC. This sequence encodes CASSLSGRIYNEQFF.

V gene TRBV19 combines with J gene TRBJ2-6; 7 nucleotides agree with TRBD1. The CDR3 spans 15 residues. From germline, CDR1 is LNHDA and CDR2 SQIVND (reference sequence). After removal of 2 bases from V and 2 bases from J, the junction contained 0 bases not matched to a gene. The CDR3 DNA is TGTGCCAGTAGTATACAGGGGGCTGGGGCCAACGTCCTGACTTTC. It translates to CASSIQGAGANVLTF.

The chain carries TRBV7-2 and TRBJ2-5; perhaps TRBD2 as D (6 bases). V was trimmed by 1 base and J by 2 bases, leaving 8 bases between them. Germline V lookup: CDR1 SGHTA, CDR2 FQGNSA. The CDR3 contains 14 residues. The CDR3 sequence is CASSLGAGQETQYF. The CDR3 DNA is TGTGCCAGCAGCTTAGGCGCGGGGCAAGAGACCCAGTACTTC.

This clone was counted only a few times. This sequence joins TRBV7-9 and TRBJ2-7; 13 bases map to TRBD2. CDR3 size: 15 residues. Germline CDR1 SEHNR, CDR2 FQNEAQ (reference sequence). Unmatched junction bases numbered 4, after V lost 5 bases and J lost 3 bases. CDR3 coding DNA: TGTGCCAGCAGCGGCGGGACTAGCGGGGACTACGAGCAGTACTTC. It specifies CASSGGTSGDYEQYF.

This chain uses TRBV6-5 with TRBJ1-1; D uncertain. V was cut by 3 bases and J by 1 base, with 9 bases left in between. Germline lookup yields CDR1 MNHEY and CDR2 SVGAGI. The CDR3 has 14 residues. The CDR3 nucleotides read TGTGCCAGCAGTTATGGGCAGGCGAACACTGAAGCTTTCTTT. Translated, it gives CASSYGQANTEAFF.

The chain is built from TRBV7-2 and TRBJ2-7; 7 bases align to TRBD1. This CDR3 has 16 amino acids. The junction had 7 bases not matched to a gene; V was cut back by 0 bases and J by 2 bases. Germline V gene data show CDR1 as SGHTA and CDR2 as FQGNSA. This CDR3 is CASSLAGTVTAYEQYF. CDR3 DNA sequence: TGTGCCAGCAGCTTAGCCGGGACAGTGACAGCCTACGAGCAGTACTTC.